One TCR beta chain is described in this entry. This clone was seen just once. What antigen it recognizes has not been identified. No qualities accompany the bases; no much larger clone lies one base away. Taken with the paper, the label for treatment or condition translates to: 15 to 20 received Ad26.COV2.S at low or high dose, single or two shots; 5 received placebo; per-sample allocation not given. For vaccine and placebo recipients, the sequenced repertoires came from samples collected on day 63 after the first injection. Cohort 1b enrolled roughly 25 adults aged 18-55 years at a single site in Boston, USA, between 29 July and 7 August 2020. As a vaccine, Ad26.COV2.S was a replication-incompetent adenovirus type 26 vector that expressed a prefusion-stabilized SARS-CoV-2 spike protein derived from the original Wuhan strain. This specimen belongs to a study of Ad26.COV2.S vaccination and SARS-CoV-2 variants (dated by TCRdb to 2020 to 2023). Turning to the overall study: Donors in the vaccine arm were drawn from COV1001, a multicentre, randomized, double-blind, placebo-controlled phase I-IIa trial testing Ad26.COV2.S in healthy adults. Throughout the experiments and outcome assessment, investigators stayed blinded to trial group allocation. Trial participants were randomized into five groups of five, in which low-dose or high-dose Ad26.COV2.S was given once or twice, or placebo was given on both occasions. The TCR-sequenced set comprised approximately 32 samples: about 19 Ad26.COV2.S vaccine recipients, 5 placebo recipients and 8 SARS-CoV-2 convalescent individuals. Ad26.COV2.S was administered intramuscularly at 5 x 10^10 or 1 x 10^11 viral particles, either as a single shot or as two shots given 56 days apart. TCRbeta repertoire sequencing served as the tool for gauging how specific and how broad the SARS-CoV-2-reactive T cell receptors were following Ad26.COV2.S vaccination.

The immunoSEQ Assay was used to sequence TCRbeta CDR3 regions. After extraction, genomic DNA underwent amplification by bias-controlled multiplex PCR, followed by high-throughput sequencing. Per the original workflow: To quantify the absolute abundance of every unique TCRbeta CDR3 region, sequences were collapsed and filtered. T cell fraction was estimated by normalization of TCRbeta template counts to usable DNA, with usable DNA being measured through amplification of reference genes present in all nucleated cells. Repertoire TCRs were annotated as SARS-CoV-2-specific when V gene, CDR3 amino acid sequence and J gene were exactly matched to a known reactive TCR set. MIRA supplied the reference SARS-CoV-2 TCR set, which was filtered for enrichment in COVID-19-positive ImmuneCODE repertoires so that public or cross-reactive TCRs were removed. Drawing on the MIRA antigens, annotated TCRs were analysed further at the level of specific ORF or position within ORF. Depth was the summed frequency of annotated unique rearrangements, while breadth was defined as annotated unique rearrangements over total unique productive rearrangements. TCR breadth was compared between groups using two-sided Wilcoxon rank-sum tests. TCRdb obtained this table from immuneACCESS and retained in-frame rearrangements with V and J assigned. These tables miss some clones; where compared with another copy, unresolved V genes account for less than half of the shortfall, and the remainder is unexplained. V, J and clone size reflect that table, while D and trimming were determined from the DNA. This sample has more than 300,000 clones in its table, and approximately 86% of those were observed once. In total, the top ten clones hold approximately 11% of the sample.

General study outcomes and caveats: The authors noted that the TCR breadth and depth analyses may have underestimated total T cell responses. Substantial breadth of spike-specific CD8+ and CD4+ T cell responses was reported after vaccination. Comparing responses between vaccine doses or regimens was not something the study was powered to do. Vaccine and placebo recipients had comparable non-spike TCR breadth, which fits with the vaccine containing only spike. Compared with placebo recipients, Ad26.COV2.S recipients showed higher spike-specific TCR breadth (P = 0.0014).

Inclusive of the bounding cysteine and phenylalanine, the CDR3 is 14 residues long. Only the CDR3 DNA is retained, 42 bases long and in frame from the first base. V loses 5 bases of germline sequence and J loses 10 bases, and the interval between the two ends is 15 bases. The germline V gene (reference sequence) yields LNHDA for CDR1 and SQIVND for CDR2. The V gene is TRBV19 and the J gene is TRBJ1-6; TRBD1 is a weak D gene call, 5 bases matching. The sample was peripheral blood, taken in a trial of Ad26.COV2.S vaccine versus placebo. This TCR was recovered from a person between 18 and 60 years old who received the Ad26.COV2.S COVID-19 vaccine or a placebo. CDR3 protein: CASSYRDGWSPLHF. The DNA reads as follows: TGTGCCAGTAGTTACCGGGACGGATGGTCACCCCTCCACTTT.